The rows below give T cell receptor beta chains drawn from one sample of a study of blood T cell repertoires in COVID-19. Libraries were prepared by immunoSEQ multiplex PCR; TCRdb keeps only in-frame clonotypes and omits some of them. Among 85,000 to 120,000 clones, approximately 84% were seen once, and the ten largest hold 9.9%. The sample consisted of peripheral blood. Receptors originate from a man in his forties with active or convalescent COVID-19. The CDR3 runs from the conserved cysteine through the conserved F or W. The order of the fields is CDR3 length, clone size, J gene, D gene, V gene, CDR3 protein, CDR3 DNA. D genes are given only for firm matches. Clone size is given for some rows only: seen once, a few or many times, or a class if the clone is expanded.

len: 14
abundance: -
j_gene: TRBJ2-2
d_gene: -
v_gene: TRBV9
CDR3aa: CASSVDSGTGELFF
CDR3nt: TGTGCCAGCAGCGTAGACAGCGGCACCGGGGAGCTGTTTTTT

len: 15
abundance: -
j_gene: TRBJ2-5
d_gene: TRBD1
v_gene: TRBV5-1
CDR3aa: CASSSGQTFQETQYF
CDR3nt: TGCGCCAGCAGCTCGGGACAGACCTTCCAAGAGACCCAGTACTTC

len: 14
abundance: -
j_gene: TRBJ2-1
d_gene: TRBD2
v_gene: TRBV7-3
CDR3aa: CASSTSGGDKWQFF
CDR3nt: TGTGCCAGCAGCACTAGCGGGGGGGATAAATGGCAGTTCTTC

len: 15
abundance: -
j_gene: TRBJ1-2
d_gene: TRBD1
v_gene: TRBV19
CDR3aa: CASSTPGTGSYGYTF
CDR3nt: TGTGCCAGTAGTACCCCCGGGACAGGGTCATATGGCTACACCTTC

len: 16
abundance: -
j_gene: TRBJ1-3
d_gene: -
v_gene: TRBV19
CDR3aa: CASSISEAVSGNTIYF
CDR3nt: TGTGCCAGTAGTATCAGCGAAGCCGTCTCTGGAAACACCATATATTTT

len: 14
abundance: -
j_gene: TRBJ2-3
d_gene: -
v_gene: TRBV7-2
CDR3aa: CASSRGTPGSTQYF
CDR3nt: TGTGCCAGCAGCCGCGGGACTCCGGGATCTACGCAGTATTTT

len: 9
abundance: -
j_gene: TRBJ1-2
d_gene: -
v_gene: TRBV6-4
CDR3aa: CASTDGYTF
CDR3nt: TGTGCCAGCACAGATGGCTACACCTTC

len: 15
abundance: -
j_gene: TRBJ2-2
d_gene: TRBD1
v_gene: TRBV6-5
CDR3aa: CASRGLQGPTGELFF
CDR3nt: TGTGCCAGCAGGGGGTTACAGGGGCCCACCGGGGAGCTGTTTTTT

len: 15
abundance: few
j_gene: TRBJ2-1
d_gene: TRBD2
v_gene: TRBV7-9
CDR3aa: CASSGLAGGLNEQFF
CDR3nt: TGTGCCAGCAGCGGACTAGCGGGGGGGCTTAATGAGCAGTTCTTC

len: 13
abundance: -
j_gene: TRBJ1-5
d_gene: -
v_gene: TRBV6-5
CDR3aa: CASSQQKNQPQHF
CDR3nt: TGTGCCAGCAGTCAACAGAAAAATCAGCCCCAGCATTTT

len: 16
abundance: few
j_gene: TRBJ2-2
d_gene: -
v_gene: TRBV27
CDR3aa: CASSFPKQGSTGELFF
CDR3nt: TGTGCCAGCAGTTTCCCCAAACAGGGTAGCACCGGGGAGCTGTTTTTT

len: 13
abundance: -
j_gene: TRBJ1-2
d_gene: -
v_gene: TRBV5-1
CDR3aa: CASSRDTNYGYTF
CDR3nt: TGCGCCAGCAGCCGGGACACCAACTATGGCTACACCTTC

len: 13
abundance: -
j_gene: TRBJ2-5
d_gene: -
v_gene: TRBV7-9
CDR3aa: CASTQGPGETQYF
CDR3nt: TGTGCCAGCACCCAAGGGCCGGGAGAGACCCAGTACTTC

len: 15
abundance: -
j_gene: TRBJ1-3
d_gene: -
v_gene: TRBV6-5
CDR3aa: CASMETDHSGNTIYF
CDR3nt: TGTGCCAGCATGGAAACAGACCACTCTGGAAACACCATATATTTT

len: 14
abundance: -
j_gene: TRBJ1-1
d_gene: TRBD1
v_gene: TRBV5-1
CDR3aa: CASSVQGWNTEAFF
CDR3nt: TGCGCCAGCAGCGTACAGGGGTGGAACACTGAAGCTTTCTTT

len: 14
abundance: few
j_gene: TRBJ2-7
d_gene: TRBD1
v_gene: TRBV11-2
CDR3aa: CASRDPRGHYEQYF
CDR3nt: TGTGCCAGCAGAGACCCAAGGGGGCACTACGAGCAGTACTTC

len: 16
abundance: -
j_gene: TRBJ1-5
d_gene: TRBD1
v_gene: TRBV7-8
CDR3aa: CASSQRLDRDNQPQHF
CDR3nt: TGTGCCAGCAGTCAAAGGTTGGACAGGGATAATCAGCCCCAGCATTTT

len: 15
abundance: -
j_gene: TRBJ2-1
d_gene: -
v_gene: TRBV4-2
CDR3aa: CASSHEGPGRNEQFF
CDR3nt: TGTGCCAGCAGCCATGAGGGGCCGGGGAGGAATGAGCAGTTCTTC

len: 16
abundance: -
j_gene: TRBJ2-6
d_gene: TRBD1
v_gene: TRBV5-1
CDR3aa: CASSLEGAQGANVLTF
CDR3nt: TGCGCCAGCAGCTTGGAGGGGGCGCAAGGGGCCAACGTCCTGACTTTC

len: 13
abundance: -
j_gene: TRBJ1-1
d_gene: -
v_gene: TRBV7-2
CDR3aa: CASRQGGNTEAFF
CDR3nt: TGTGCCAGCAGACAAGGGGGGAACACTGAAGCTTTCTTT

len: 15
abundance: -
j_gene: TRBJ2-7
d_gene: TRBD1
v_gene: TRBV7-2
CDR3aa: CASSFRGQILYEQYF
CDR3nt: TGTGCCAGCAGTTTCCGGGGACAGATACTCTACGAGCAGTACTTC

len: 15
abundance: -
j_gene: TRBJ1-6
d_gene: -
v_gene: TRBV10-3
CDR3aa: CAIRDSSSYNSPLHF
CDR3nt: TGTGCCATCAGGGACAGCAGCTCCTATAATTCACCCCTCCACTTT